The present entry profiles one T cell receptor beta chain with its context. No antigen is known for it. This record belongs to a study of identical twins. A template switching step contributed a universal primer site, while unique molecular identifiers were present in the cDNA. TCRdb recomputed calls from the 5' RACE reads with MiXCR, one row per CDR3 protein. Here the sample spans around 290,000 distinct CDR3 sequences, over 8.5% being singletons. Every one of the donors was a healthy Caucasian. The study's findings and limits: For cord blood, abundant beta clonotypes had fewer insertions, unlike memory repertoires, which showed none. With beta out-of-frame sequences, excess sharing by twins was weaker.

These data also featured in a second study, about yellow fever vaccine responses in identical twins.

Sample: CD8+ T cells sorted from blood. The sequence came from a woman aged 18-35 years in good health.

The CDR3 sequence: CASSLGTATSLYTQYF. As DNA, the CDR3 is TGCGCCAGCAGCTTGGGAACGGCCACGAGCTTGTATACGCAGTATTTT. The chain has TRBV5-1 and TRBJ2-3, with unresolved D. This CDR3 region has 16 residues. The V gene lost 0 bases and the J gene lost 7 bases, with 18 bases spanning the gap. Germline CDR1 is SGHRS and CDR2 is YFSETQ. The variable domain in full, with the rest retrieved from reference TRBV5-1 and TRBJ2-3, is KAGVTQTPRYLIKTRGQQVTLSCSPISGHRSVSWYQQTPGQGLQFLFEYFSETQRNKGNFPGRFSGRQFSNSRSEMNVSTLELGDSALYLCASSLGTATSLYTQYFGPGTRLTVL.